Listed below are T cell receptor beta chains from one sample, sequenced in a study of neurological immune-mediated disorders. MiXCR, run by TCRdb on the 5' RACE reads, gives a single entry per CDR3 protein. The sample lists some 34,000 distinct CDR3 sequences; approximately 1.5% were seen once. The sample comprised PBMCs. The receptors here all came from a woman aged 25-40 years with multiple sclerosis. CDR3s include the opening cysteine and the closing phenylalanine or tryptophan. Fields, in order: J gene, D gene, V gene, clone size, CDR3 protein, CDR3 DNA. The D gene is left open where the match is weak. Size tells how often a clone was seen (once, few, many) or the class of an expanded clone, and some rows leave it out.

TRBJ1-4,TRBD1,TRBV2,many,CASSRDRGIRNEKLFF,TGTGCCAGCAGTAGGGACAGGGGGATCCGGAATGAAAAACTGTTTTTT
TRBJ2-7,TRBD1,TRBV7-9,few,CASSSQGATEKYF,TGTGCCAGCAGCTCGCAGGGGGCGACCGAGAAGTACTTC
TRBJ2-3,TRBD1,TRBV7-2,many,CASGRDRGSDTQYF,TGTGCCTCTGGCCGGGACAGGGGGTCGGATACGCAGTATTTT
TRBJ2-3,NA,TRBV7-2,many,CASSLGFSGQLDTQYF,TGTGCCAGCAGCTTAGGTTTCAGCGGGCAACTTGATACGCAGTATTTT
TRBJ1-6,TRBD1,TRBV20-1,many,CSAPRDSNSPLHF,TGCAGTGCCCCCCGGGACAGTAATTCACCCCTCCACTTT
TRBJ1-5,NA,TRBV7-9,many,CASSLGGPQPQHF,TGTGCCAGCAGCTTAGGCGGGCCCCAGCCCCAGCATTTT
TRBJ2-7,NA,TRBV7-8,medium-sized,CASSGSYEQYF,TGTGCCAGCAGCGGATCCTACGAGCAGTACTTC
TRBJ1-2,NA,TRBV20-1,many,CSARDPVGYTF,TGCAGTGCTAGAGATCCCGTTGGCTACACCTTC
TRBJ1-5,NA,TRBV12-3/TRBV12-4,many,CASSLTVQSNQPQHF,TGTGCCAGCAGCTTGACAGTCCAGAGCAATCAGCCCCAGCATTTT
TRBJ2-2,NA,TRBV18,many,CASSRRQAGTGELFF,TGTGCCAGCTCACGGCGACAGGCGGGAACCGGGGAGCTGTTTTTT
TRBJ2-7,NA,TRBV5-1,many,CASSLEGSYEQYF,TGCGCCAGCAGCTTGGAGGGCTCCTACGAGCAGTACTTC
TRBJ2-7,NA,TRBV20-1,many,CSAAKGGEQYF,TGCAGTGCCGCAAAGGGTGGCGAGCAGTACTTC
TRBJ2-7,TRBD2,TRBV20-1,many,CSASQLAGRINEQYF,TGCAGTGCTTCGCAACTAGCGGGGAGAATTAACGAGCAGTACTTC
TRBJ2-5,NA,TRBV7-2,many,CASSLAGGPETQYF,TGTGCCAGCAGCTTAGCGGGGGGGCCTGAGACCCAGTACTTC
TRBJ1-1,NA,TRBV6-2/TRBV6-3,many,CASSWGANTEAFF,TGTGCCAGCAGTTGGGGGGCAAACACTGAAGCTTTCTTT
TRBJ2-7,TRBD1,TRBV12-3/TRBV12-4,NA,CASSLDRGTYEQYF,TGTGCCAGCAGTTTAGACAGGGGAACCTACGAGCAGTACTTC
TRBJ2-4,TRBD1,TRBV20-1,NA,CSVRGRNIQYF,TGCAGTGTGAGGGGGCGGAACATTCAGTACTTC
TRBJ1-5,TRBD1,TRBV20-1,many,CSARSETGGLNSNQPQHF,TGCAGTGCTAGATCCGAGACAGGGGGCCTCAATAGCAATCAGCCCCAGCATTTT
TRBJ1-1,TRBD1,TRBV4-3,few,CASSQRTGLATEAFF,TGCGCCAGCAGCCAGAGGACAGGGCTGGCCACTGAAGCTTTCTTT
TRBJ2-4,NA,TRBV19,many,CASSLLARDIQYF,TGTGCCAGTAGTCTCCTCGCTCGGGACATTCAGTACTTC